The T cell receptor beta chain described here comes from a study of shared clonotypes between healthy human individuals. Study-level information: The study enrolled a couple of women and three men aged 18 to 49. Study-level points and caveats: A limitation of the genetic and exposure-history diversity represented arose from few donors. Rarefaction revealed incomplete sorted-subset sequencing despite large depth.

The CDR3 length is 16 residues. Germline loops: CDR1 MNHEY, CDR2 SVGAGI. Between the trimmed V and J ends, which lost 4 bases and 1 base, there was a span of 17 bases. Assay used: immunoSEQ multiplex PCR; TCRdb lists only in-frame clones, some missing. Among over a million clones, around 97% were seen once, and the ten largest hold over 1%. Note on this clone: Its antigen remains unidentified.

The sequenced sample was naive CD4+ T cells sorted from blood. Described subset: CD45RA+ positively selected. The origin of this receptor is a man between 25 and 39 years old in good health. The chain employs TRBV6-5 and TRBJ2-7; D is possibly TRBD2 (6 bases). The CDR3 reads CASSLSRLVLSYEQYF. Here the CDR3 DNA reads TGTGCCAGCAGTTTATCCCGACTAGTACTTTCCTACGAGCAGTACTTC.